These T cell receptor beta chains were read from a single sample in a study of CD8 T cells in ankylosing spondylitis. TCRdb re-called the 5' RACE reads through MiXCR, storing one row per CDR3 protein. The table has about 540,000 distinct CDR3 sequences, about 13% seen once. Sample: blood, either unsorted or a sorted T cell fraction (not recorded which). These receptors originate from a male donor with ankylosing spondylitis. Both conserved end residues are part of each CDR3. A D gene is named only where the DNA matches it firmly. Size is omitted from some rows. Given values are once, few, many or a class for expanded clones.

DNA	CDR3	size	D	V	J
TGCGCCAGCAGCTTCAGGGTATTGGCAGAGACCCAGTACTTC	CASSFRVLAETQYF	many	-	TRBV5-1	TRBJ2-5
TGTGCCAGTAGTATAAGATCGGGGATTGATACGCAGTATTTT	CASSIRSGIDTQYF	-	-	TRBV19	TRBJ2-3
TGTGCCAGCAGTGAAGAGGCGGTCAGTTACAATGAGCAGTTCTTC	CASSEEAVSYNEQFF	few	-	TRBV2	TRBJ2-1
TGTGCCATCAGTGATGGGGGCACAGATACGCAGTATTTT	CAISDGGTDTQYF	many	-	TRBV10-3	TRBJ2-3
TGTGCCAGCAGCTTGGGGGGTAGGGCAGGCCATTTGTTT	CASSLGGRAGHLF	few	-	TRBV5-6	TRBJ1-1
TGTGCCAGCAGAGCCACGGGGGGTGGCAATCAGCCCCAGCATTTT	CASRATGGGNQPQHF	many	-	TRBV6-1	TRBJ1-5
TGTGCCAGCAGCTCCACGGACAGGGACTACGAGCAGTACTTC	CASSSTDRDYEQYF	-	TRBD1	TRBV7-9	TRBJ2-7
TGTGCCACCAGTGATTCCCAATGGGATGGAAACACCGGGGAGCTGTTTTTT	CATSDSQWDGNTGELFF	many	-	TRBV24-1	TRBJ2-2
TGCGCCAGCAGCCCACCTTCTCCTCGGGATGGCTACACCTTC	CASSPPSPRDGYTF	-	-	TRBV5-1	TRBJ1-2
TGCAGCGTTGGGACGGGTTACACCGGGGAGCTGTTTTTT	CSVGTGYTGELFF	few	-	TRBV29-1	TRBJ2-2
TGCAGTGTCCAAACAGGGACATACGAGCAGTACTTC	CSVQTGTYEQYF	-	-	TRBV20-1	TRBJ2-7
TGTGCCATCACTCCGGGAGATTCTTACGAGCAGTACTTC	CAITPGDSYEQYF	few	-	TRBV10-3	TRBJ2-7
TGTGCCAGCAGTGCTTATCTAAGGGGGAGGGATGAGCAGTTCTTC	CASSAYLRGRDEQFF	few	-	TRBV25-1	TRBJ2-1
TGCGCCAGCAGCTTGGCCGCGGGGGCCGGAGATACGCAGTATTTT	CASSLAAGAGDTQYF	few	-	TRBV5-1	TRBJ2-3
TGTGCTAGTGGCCGCACAGGGGTTGGTGGCTACACCTTC	CASGRTGVGGYTF	few	TRBD1	TRBV12-5	TRBJ1-2
TGTGCCAGCTCCCTAGGACAAGGGGGTAATGAAAAACTGTTTTTT	CASSLGQGGNEKLFF	few	-	TRBV18	TRBJ1-4
TGTGCCAGCAGCCAAGATCGGCTAGCGGGGGAGCAGTACTTC	CASSQDRLAGEQYF	-	TRBD2	TRBV3-1	TRBJ2-7
TGTGCCAGCAGCCTGGGGGGGGCCGGGATATCTGAGCAGTACTTC	CASSLGGAGISEQYF	few	-	TRBV3-1	TRBJ2-7
TGTGCCATCAGTGAGTCAGGGACAGGGGAACAAGAGACCCAGTACTTC	CAISESGTGEQETQYF	-	TRBD1	TRBV10-3	TRBJ2-5
TGCAGTGCCCTAAGGGAGACCCAGTACTTC	CSALRETQYF	many	-	TRBV20-1	TRBJ2-5
TGCAGTGCTAGGCCGTTTGGTAGCGGGGCCCTCGATACGCAGTATTTT	CSARPFGSGALDTQYF	-	TRBD2	TRBV20-1	TRBJ2-3
TGTGCCAGCAGCTTAGGGATAATGGGCTCTGGAAACACCATATATTTT	CASSLGIMGSGNTIYF	few	-	TRBV7-2	TRBJ1-3
TGTGCCAGCAGCTCAACACCGGCTAGCGGGAGGGCGAGCACAGATACGCAGTATTTT	CASSSTPASGRASTDTQYF	few	TRBD2	TRBV11-1	TRBJ2-3
TGTGCCACCAGGCTTGGTACGCAGTATTTT	CATRLGTQYF	-	-	TRBV6-5	TRBJ2-3
TGTGCCAGCAGCGTCCGGTTAGCGGGACTAGCGGGACGGGGCTCCTACAATGAGCAGTTCTTC	CASSVRLAGLAGRGSYNEQFF	many	TRBD2	TRBV11-2	TRBJ2-1
TGTGCCAGTAGTATAGCGTCCTTGACTCTCACCACCGGGGAGCTGTTTTTT	CASSIASLTLTTGELFF	-	-	TRBV19	TRBJ2-2
TGCACCTTGGGGCGGGAGGGCCTGAACCAAGAGACCCAGTACTTC	CTLGREGLNQETQYF	many	TRBD2	TRBV20-1	TRBJ2-5
TGCAGTGCTAGTCCAACTAGCGGGAGGACCGAGAACACCGGGGAGCTGTTTTTT	CSASPTSGRTENTGELFF	-	TRBD2	TRBV20-1	TRBJ2-2
TGCAGTGCTGCGAGTTTGGACCCGAGCTCCTACAATGAGCAGTTCTTC	CSAASLDPSSYNEQFF	-	-	TRBV20-1	TRBJ2-1
TGTGCCATCAAAACTAGCGGGGTGGCAGATACGCAGTATTTT	CAIKTSGVADTQYF	few	TRBD2	TRBV10-3	TRBJ2-3